These 29 T cell receptor beta chains share one sample of origin, sequenced in a study of blood T cell repertoires in COVID-19. Method: immunoSEQ multiplex PCR; TCRdb's copy keeps in-frame clones and lacks some. The table records some 25,000 clones, approximately 94% of them present only once. Sequencing used peripheral blood. All receptors derive from a woman aged 45-60 years with active COVID-19.

This chain links TRBV28 with TRBJ1-5, with 7 bases that match TRBD1. Trimming cost V 8 bases and J 3 bases; bases outside gene matches: 13. In germline, CDR1 is MDHEN, CDR2 SYDVKM. This CDR3 has 16 residues. CDR3 region: CASQGLMGQLNQPQHF. Written as DNA, the CDR3 is TGTGCCAGCCAGGGCCTCATGGGACAGCTCAATCAGCCCCAGCATTTT. The complete variable domain, with remaining parts taken from reference TRBV28 and TRBJ1-5, reads DVKVTQSSRYLVKRTGEKVFLECVQDMDHENMFWYRQDPGLGLRLIYFSYDVKMKEKGDIPEGYSVSREKKERFSLILESASTNQTSMYLCASQGLMGQLNQPQHFGDGTRLSIL.

The V call is TRBV7-9, the J call TRBJ2-1; 15 nucleotides match TRBD2. From germline, CDR1 is SEHNR and CDR2 FQNEAQ (reference sequence). The V and J ends lost 3 bases and 8 bases, in that order; junction bases with no gene match: 8. The CDR3 covers 17 residues. The CDR3 here is CASSLLGLAGGPDEQFF. In DNA, the CDR3 is TGTGCCAGCAGCTTGCTAGGACTAGCGGGAGGGCCAGATGAGCAGTTCTTC.

This chain uses TRBV6-4 with TRBJ1-1; 7 bases line up with TRBD1. V lost 8 bases and J lost 2; bases outside the gene matches: 8. This CDR3 has 14 amino acids. Per the germline V gene, CDR1 is MRHNA and CDR2 is SNTAGT. The CDR3 loop is CASGRRDRNTEAFF. The CDR3 nucleotides are TGTGCCAGCGGTCGCCGGGACAGAAACACTGAAGCTTTCTTT.

The chain links TRBV19 to TRBJ1-5; no clear D. V was cut by 5 bases and J by 5 bases, with 16 bases left in between. The CDR3 sequence is 15 residues long. CDR1 is LNHDA and CDR2 is SQIVND in the germline V gene (reference sequence). The CDR3 protein is CASSLGPGSHQPQHF. CDR3 sequence (DNA): TGTGCCAGTAGTTTGGGCCCTGGGTCCCATCAGCCCCAGCATTTT.

Here the CDR3 DNA reads TGCGCCAGCAGGTCTGGGGGTTTTGAGACAGGCCCCTACGAGCAGTACTTC. It yields the protein CASRSGGFETGPYEQYF. This sequence joins TRBV5-1 and TRBJ2-7; D is possibly TRBD1 (6 bases). The germline CDR1 and CDR2 sequences are SGHRS and YFSETQ. The CDR3 runs to 17 residues. Deletions cut 5 bases from V and 2 bases from J, with 23 bases between.

This clone has only one observation. This chain joins TRBV9 and TRBJ1-1; D possibly corresponds to TRBD1 (5 bases). The CDR3 has 14 residues. CDR1 and CDR2 from the germline V gene are SGDLS and YYNGEE. Trimming took off 3 bases at V and 0 bases at J, with 9 bases between the two ends. CDR3 sequence reads: CASSAQGMNTEAFF. The CDR3 DNA reads as TGTGCCAGCAGCGCTCAGGGTATGAACACTGAAGCTTTCTTT. The whole variable domain, filled in from reference TRBV9 and TRBJ1-1, reads DSGVTQTPKHLITATGQRVTLRCSPRSGDLSVYWYQQSLDQGLQFLIQYYNGEERAKGNILERFSAQQFPDLHSELNLSSLELGDSALYFCASSAQGMNTEAFFGQGTRLTVV.

This sequence joins TRBV29-1 and TRBJ2-2; a weak D match, TRBD1 (5 bases). Trimming pared 6 bases from V and 2 bases from J, leaving 7 bases between. From germline, CDR1 is SQVTM and CDR2 ANQGSEA. This CDR3 is built from 12 residues. CDR3 DNA sequence: TGCAGCGTGACAGCTAACACCGGGGAGCTGTTTTTT. The encoded protein is CSVTANTGELFF.

This clone is large by share. The chain uses TRBV19 and TRBJ1-2; the match to TRBD1 covers 10 bases. Germline V lookup: CDR1 LNHDA, CDR2 SQIVND (reference sequence). CDR3 length equals 15 residues. V shed 3 bases, J shed 6 bases, and the junction held 7 bases outside the gene matches. The CDR3 nucleotides are TGTGCCAGTAGTATCTGGGGACAGGGGCCGGATGGCTACACCTTC. This gives the protein CASSIWGQGPDGYTF. The full variable domain, its missing parts supplied by reference TRBV19 and TRBJ1-2, is DGGITQSPKYLFRKEGQNVTLSCEQNLNHDAMYWYRQDPGQGLRLIYYSQIVNDFQKGDIAEGYSVSREKKESFPLTVTSAQKNPTAFYLCASSIWGQGPDGYTFGSGTRLTVV.

J is TRBJ1-1 and V is TRBV5-4; 12 bases are shared with TRBD1. The CDR3 has 16 residues. V gave up 5 bases and J gave up 0 bases; unmatched junction bases: 5. Germline CDR1 and CDR2: SGHNT and YYREEE (reference sequence). The CDR3 DNA follows: TGTGCCAGCAGTCGGGACAGGGGGCTCATGAACACTGAAGCTTTCTTT. Protein: CASSRDRGLMNTEAFF. Using reference TRBV5-4 and TRBJ1-1 for the parts outside the CDR3, the full variable domain is ETGVTQSPTHLIKTRGQQVTLRCSSQSGHNTVSWYQQALGQGPQFIFQYYREEENGRGNFPPRFSGLQFPNYSSELNVNALELDDSALYLCASSRDRGLMNTEAFFGQGTRLTVV.

The chain uses TRBV19 and TRBJ2-7, with TRBD2 matching 16 bases. From germline, CDR1 is LNHDA and CDR2 SQIVND (reference sequence). This CDR3 region has 16 residues. V trimming: 6 bases; J trimming: 2 bases; junction bases outside the gene matches: 4. The CDR3 region is CASSMGLAGGPYEQYF. CDR3 bases: TGTGCCAGTAGCATGGGACTAGCGGGAGGGCCCTACGAGCAGTACTTC.

The chain combines TRBV5-6 with TRBJ1-1; D is unclear. CDR3 length equals 14 residues. Germline loops: CDR1 SGHDT, CDR2 YYEEEE. The V end was cut by 2 bases, the J end by 4 bases, with 12 bases between. The CDR3 DNA reads TGTGCCAGCAGCTTCCCCAAGGCGGGCACTGAAGCTTTCTTT. Translation gives CASSFPKAGTEAFF.

The V and J genes are TRBV6-5 and TRBJ2-5; 9 nucleotides align to TRBD1. The junction had 7 bases not matched to a gene; V was cut back by 6 bases and J by 8 bases. Germline V gene lookup returns CDR1 MNHEY and CDR2 SVGAGI. CDR3 length: 13 residues. CDR3 nucleotide sequence: TGTGCCAGCAGATTACAGGGGGCTGATACCCAGTACTTC. It encodes CASRLQGADTQYF.

The chain employs TRBV18 and TRBJ1-1; 9 positions match TRBD1. Germline loops: CDR1 KGHSH, CDR2 LQKENI. V shed 3 bases and J 7 bases; nucleotides not matched to a gene: 6. The CDR3 is 14 amino acids. The CDR3 nucleotides are TGTGCCAGCTCACCCCGGGACAGGGCAAATGAAGCTTTCTTT. This sequence encodes CASSPRDRANEAFF.

The V and J genes are TRBV7-8 and TRBJ2-7; D is ambiguous. V was shortened by 5 bases and J by 4 bases, with 21 bases between the two germline ends. This CDR3 is 16 amino acids long. Germline CDR1 and CDR2: SGHVS and FQNEAQ. Here the CDR3 reads CASSQVMGSGTYEQYF. The CDR3 DNA reads TGTGCCAGCAGCCAAGTAATGGGCTCAGGAACTTACGAGCAGTACTTC.

The J gene is TRBJ2-2, the V gene TRBV6-5; D perhaps matches TRBD1 (6 bases). In germline, CDR1 is MNHEY, CDR2 SVGAGI. The CDR3 extends over 15 amino acids. Trimming shortened V by 6 bases and J by 1 base, and 12 bases separated the two germline ends. CDR3 DNA sequence: TGTGCCAGCAGACCAGGGGCGGAGAACACCGGGGAGCTGTTTTTT. Amino acid sequence: CASRPGAENTGELFF.

The rearrangement links TRBV28 to TRBJ2-3; D is perhaps TRBD2 (5 bases). Germline V lookup: CDR1 MDHEN, CDR2 SYDVKM. This CDR3 spans 14 amino acids. V was clipped by 6 bases and J by 6 bases, with 16 bases between them. The chain's CDR3 is CASSSVGVYDTQYF. The CDR3 DNA is TGTGCCAGCAGCTCCGTCGGGGTCTACGATACGCAGTATTTT.

The rearrangement links TRBV7-9 to TRBJ1-2; D not certain. Trimming removed 2 bases from V and 6 bases from J, with 7 bases in between. The CDR3 spans 12 residues. The germline CDR1 and CDR2 sequences are SEHNR and FQNEAQ (reference sequence). The CDR3 nucleotides read TGTGCCAGCAGCTTAATACTTCATGGCTACACCTTC. Translating it yields CASSLILHGYTF. The variable domain in full, completed from reference TRBV7-9 and TRBJ1-2, reads DTGVSQNPRHKITKRGQNVTFRCDPISEHNRLYWYRQTLGQGPEFLTYFQNEAQLEKSRLLSDRFSAERPKGSFSTLEIQRTEQGDSAMYLCASSLILHGYTFGSGTRLTVV.

The genes are TRBV20-1 and TRBJ2-1; no definite D call. The length of the CDR3 is 11 residues. V lost 1 base and J lost 9, with 7 bases in between. Germline CDR1 and CDR2: DFQATT and SNEGSKA (reference sequence). CDR3 region: CSARVRSEQFF. CDR3 DNA sequence: TGCAGTGCTAGAGTTAGGAGTGAGCAGTTCTTC.

This chain joins TRBV24-1 and TRBJ2-5; D is uncertain. Germline assignment: CDR1 KGHDR and CDR2 SFDVKD. Between the trimmed V and J ends, which lost 5 bases and 5 bases, there was a span of 8 bases. This CDR3 has 12 amino acids. The CDR3 region has the DNA TGTGCCACCAGTGGCGATACGGAGACCCAGTACTTC. Its translation: CATSGDTETQYF.

This rearrangement joins TRBV10-1 to TRBJ2-3, with TRBD1 identical over 7 bases. This CDR3 has 14 residues. The germline V gene encodes CDR1 WNHNN and CDR2 SYGVQD (reference sequence). The trim removed 4 bases at V and 4 bases at J, leaving 5 bases unmatched. CDR3 sequence reads: CASSGQGEADTQYF. In DNA, the CDR3 is TGCGCCAGCAGTGGACAGGGAGAGGCAGATACGCAGTATTTT.

The chain joins TRBV19 to TRBJ2-3; D gene ambiguous. The CDR3 covers 13 residues. V was shortened by 3 bases and J by 4 bases, with 8 bases between the two germline ends. CDR1 is LNHDA and CDR2 is SQIVND in the germline V gene (reference sequence). The CDR3 bases are TGTGCCAGTAGTATTGTCACTGCAGATACGCAGTATTTT. Its translation: CASSIVTADTQYF.

The chain couples TRBV5-1 to TRBJ1-4, with D possibly TRBD1 on 5 matching bases. Germline V CDR1 and CDR2: SGHRS, YFSETQ. V dropped 4 bases and J dropped 2 bases, with 9 bases sitting between them. This CDR3 spans 14 amino acids. CDR3 protein: CASSLGATNEKLFF. In DNA, the CDR3 is TGCGCCAGCAGCCTTGGGGCTACTAATGAAAAACTGTTTTTT.

A single count supports this clone. The V and J genes are TRBV7-9 and TRBJ2-5; 7 bases align to TRBD1. This CDR3 spans 14 amino acids. Germline CDR1 SEHNR, CDR2 FQNEAQ (reference sequence). V trimming: 5 bases; J trimming: 3 bases; junction bases outside the gene matches: 6. CDR3 DNA sequence: TGTGCCAGCAGCGAACAGGGGCGGGAAGAGACCCAGTACTTC. It codes for CASSEQGREETQYF.

The chain uses TRBV4-1 and TRBJ2-3; TRBD2 aligns across 8 bases. The length of the CDR3 is 16 residues. Trimming took 5 bases from V and 2 from J; bases not matched to a gene: 9. Germline CDR1 MGHRA, CDR2 YSYEKL. CDR3 DNA sequence: TGCGCCAGCAGCTCAGAGCCGGGACTAGACACAGATACGCAGTATTTT. Translation: CASSSEPGLDTDTQYF.

This chain's CDR3 is CASRSSLDTQYF. In DNA form, the CDR3 reads TGTGCCAGCAGGTCTTCTTTAGATACGCAGTATTTT. V usage is TRBV28 and J usage is TRBJ2-3, with D unclear. The germline V gene encodes CDR1 MDHEN and CDR2 SYDVKM. V was pared by 6 bases and J by 5 bases, with 9 bases between. This CDR3 region has 12 residues.

This clone has only one observation. The V and J genes are TRBV19 and TRBJ2-2, with a weak D call TRBD1 (5 bases). Germline CDR1 and CDR2: LNHDA and SQIVND (reference sequence). Trimming shortened V by 5 bases and J by 5 bases, and 12 bases separated the two germline ends. CDR3 length: 14 residues. For the CDR3, the DNA is TGTGCCAGTAGTGCCCAAGGGGCGACCGGGGAGCTGTTTTTT. Translation: CASSAQGATGELFF.

The chain is built from TRBV5-6 and TRBJ1-6, with a possible D match to TRBD1 (5 bases). This CDR3 region has 15 residues. Trimming removed 0 bases from V and 7 bases from J, with 11 bases in between. From germline, CDR1 is SGHDT and CDR2 YYEEEE. This chain's CDR3 is CASSLVGGWNSPLHF. In DNA, the CDR3 is TGTGCCAGCAGCTTGGTGGGGGGGTGGAATTCACCCCTCCACTTT. Together with reference TRBV5-6 and TRBJ1-6, the CDR3 gives the full variable domain: DAGVTQSPTHLIKTRGQQVTLRCSPKSGHDTVSWYQQALGQGPQFIFQYYEEEERQRGNFPDRFSGHQFPNYSSELNVNALLLGDSALYLCASSLVGGWNSPLHFGNGTRLTVT.

This clone was seen a single time. The J gene is TRBJ1-1, the V gene TRBV25-1; D might be TRBD1 (6 bases). V lost 4 bases to trimming and J lost 3 bases, with 15 bases between them. The germline V gene encodes CDR1 MGHDK and CDR2 SYGVNS. CDR3 length: 15 amino acids. In DNA, the CDR3 is TGTGCCAGCAGTGTACAGGGAAATAAGGACACTGAAGCTTTCTTT. As protein: CASSVQGNKDTEAFF.

This clone appeared once. The rearrangement links TRBV2 to TRBJ1-2; D might be TRBD1 (6 bases). Germline V CDR1 and CDR2: SNHLY, FYNNEI. V lost 3 bases to trimming and J lost 4 bases, with 12 bases between them. The CDR3 has 14 amino acids. The CDR3 bases are TGTGCCAGCAGTGATCAGGGGCAAGGCTATGGCTACACCTTC. This codes for CASSDQGQGYGYTF.